This entry lists 31 T cell receptor beta chains sequenced from one sample in a study of blood T cell repertoires in COVID-19. The protocol was immunoSEQ multiplex PCR, while the TCRdb copy is restricted to in-frame clones and leaves out a portion. The profile shows 98,000 or so clones, roughly 84% of them singletons. Material for sequencing was peripheral blood. The receptors shown here come from a man aged 60-69 years with acute or convalescent COVID-19.

This rearrangement joins TRBV28 to TRBJ2-2; 7 bases align to TRBD2. Germline loops: CDR1 MDHEN, CDR2 SYDVKM. This CDR3 contains 14 residues. Germline trimming cut 6 bases from V and 6 bases from J; bases unmatched to any gene: 7. The CDR3 reads CASRFGGVPGELFF. DNA of the CDR3: TGTGCCAGCAGGTTTGGGGGGGTCCCCGGGGAGCTGTTTTTT. The full variable domain, its missing parts supplied by reference TRBV28 and TRBJ2-2, is DVKVTQSSRYLVKRTGEKVFLECVQDMDHENMFWYRQDPGLGLRLIYFSYDVKMKEKGDIPEGYSVSREKKERFSLILESASTNQTSMYLCASRFGGVPGELFFGEGSRLTVL.

The CDR3: CASSSAGTGAQNTEAFF. The CDR3 DNA reads as TGCGCCAGCAGCTCCGCCGGGACAGGGGCACAGAACACTGAAGCTTTCTTT. This rearrangement joins TRBV5-1 to TRBJ1-1; the match to TRBD1 covers 10 bases. The CDR3 extends over 17 amino acids. The germline gives CDR1 SGHRS, CDR2 YFSETQ. Trimming removed 3 bases from V and 1 base from J; junction bases left unmatched: 9.

The chain is built from TRBV9 and TRBJ2-7; no reliable D call. The CDR3 is 15 amino acids. Germline CDR1 and CDR2: SGDLS and YYNGEE. Between the trimmed V and J ends, which lost 0 bases and 2 bases, there was a span of 12 bases. Here the CDR3 DNA reads TGTGCCAGCAGCGTAGTCTACAGAGTACCCTACGAGCAGTACGTC. Residues: CASSVVYRVPYEQYV.

As regards this clone: This same CDR3 is encoded by further DNA sequences in the sample. This rearrangement joins TRBV18 to TRBJ2-7; D is perhaps TRBD1 (6 bases). Trimming took 3 bases from V and 2 from J, leaving 11 bases between them. CDR1 is KGHSH and CDR2 is LQKENI in the germline V gene. The CDR3 runs 14 residues. CDR3 nucleotide sequence: TGTGCCAGCTCACCGGGACATCCAACCTACGAGCAGTACTTC. It encodes CASSPGHPTYEQYF.

The table lists this clone with a few counts. The chain recombines TRBV18 with TRBJ2-5, with D perhaps TRBD1 (5 bases). Deletions cut 9 bases from V and 3 bases from J, with 17 bases between. CDR1 is KGHSH, CDR2 LQKENI, per germline. The CDR3 extends over 14 amino acids. The CDR3 reads CASQTSWGEETQYF. The CDR3 DNA reads as TGTGCCAGTCAGACCTCCTGGGGCGAAGAGACCCAGTACTTC. Together with reference TRBV18 and TRBJ2-5, the CDR3 gives the full variable domain: NAGVMQNPRHLVRRRGQEARLRCSPMKGHSHVYWYRQLPEEGLKFMVYLQKENIIDESGMPKERFSAEFPKEGPSILRIQQVVRGDSAAYFCASQTSWGEETQYFGPGTRLLVL.

The V and J genes are TRBV18 and TRBJ2-3, with 7 bases that match TRBD1. Germline CDR1 KGHSH, CDR2 LQKENI. This CDR3 comprises 18 residues. J was trimmed by 0 bases and V by 3 bases; bases with no gene match: 12. The CDR3 here is CASSPRGQRLSSTDTQYF. DNA of the CDR3: TGTGCCAGCTCACCCCGGGGACAGAGACTCTCAAGCACAGATACGCAGTATTTT.

The genes are TRBV27 and TRBJ1-5; 7 positions agree with TRBD1. The germline CDR1 and CDR2 sequences are MNHEY and SMNVEV (reference sequence). The CDR3 is made up of 16 amino acids. The junction had 10 bases not matched to a gene; V was cut back by 5 bases and J by 3 bases. Written as DNA, the CDR3 is TGTGCCAGCAGTCGGCTAAACAGGGGTGCCAATCAGCCCCAGCATTTT. Amino acids: CASSRLNRGANQPQHF.

The chain's CDR3 is CASSTEETQYF. The CDR3 nucleotides read TGTGCCAGTTCCACGGAAGAGACCCAGTACTTC. J is TRBJ2-5 and V is TRBV6-5; D gene ambiguous. V lost 9 bases to trimming and J lost 3 bases, with 8 bases between them. The CDR3 extends over 11 amino acids. The V gene's germline CDR1 is MNHEY and CDR2 SVGAGI.

The chain has TRBV9 and TRBJ1-1; D might be TRBD1 (5 bases). This CDR3 is 15 amino acids long. The V end was cut by 1 base, the J end by 0 bases, with 10 bases between. The germline V gene has CDR1 SGDLS and CDR2 YYNGEE. Here the CDR3 DNA reads TGTGCCAGCAGCGTACTGACAGTTATGAACACTGAAGCTTTCTTT. This gives the protein CASSVLTVMNTEAFF.

CDR3 bases: TGTGCCAGCAGTTCATGGACTAGCGGGAGAGATACGCAGTATTTT. As protein: CASSSWTSGRDTQYF. This chain uses TRBV6-5 with TRBJ2-3, with 13 nucleotides matching TRBD2. This CDR3 is built from 15 residues. Germline CDR1 is MNHEY and CDR2 is SVGAGI. V dropped 4 bases and J dropped 5; count of bases not matched to a gene: 3.

The chain joins TRBV11-2 to TRBJ1-2, with 9 bases matching TRBD1. Trimming at V came to 0 bases and at J to 4 bases, leaving 6 bases not matched to a gene. Germline CDR1 and CDR2: SGHAT and FQNNGV. This CDR3 is 16 amino acids long. The CDR3 protein is CASSLDAGTGPYGYTF. CDR3 sequence (DNA): TGTGCCAGCAGCTTAGACGCCGGGACAGGGCCCTATGGCTACACCTTC.

The chain recombines TRBV7-9 with TRBJ2-1, with TRBD2 matching over 8 bases. CDR1 SEHNR and CDR2 FQNEAQ come from the germline V gene (reference sequence). This CDR3 has 16 amino acids. Trimming at V came to 4 bases and at J to 4 bases, leaving 9 bases not matched to a gene. CDR3 sequence (DNA): TGTGCCAGCAGCTCGAGCAGGGCTAGCGGGTACAATGAGCAGTTCTTC. Its translation: CASSSSRASGYNEQFF.

The gene calls are TRBV7-2 and TRBJ2-5, with 7 bases that match TRBD2. After removal of 3 bases from V and 1 base from J, the junction contained 2 bases not matched to a gene. The CDR3 has 14 residues. Germline CDR1 and CDR2: SGHTA and FQGNSA. The CDR3 here is CASSFSGTQETQYF. CDR3 coding DNA: TGTGCCAGCAGCTTCAGCGGGACCCAAGAGACCCAGTACTTC.

This chain uses TRBV4-1 with TRBJ1-5, with D perhaps TRBD1 (5 bases). The V gene's germline CDR1 is MGHRA and CDR2 YSYEKL. The CDR3 extends over 16 amino acids. V was cut by 0 bases and J by 6 bases, with 15 bases left in between. Here the CDR3 DNA reads TGCGCCAGCAGCCAAGAAAGGTCAGGGTTCGGTCAGCCCCAGCATTTT. It codes for CASSQERSGFGQPQHF.

This clone occurred a few times. The chain carries TRBV19 and TRBJ1-2; 11 nucleotides align to TRBD1. CDR1 and CDR2 from the germline V gene are LNHDA and SQIVND (reference sequence). The V and J ends lost 4 bases and 0 bases, in that order; junction bases with no gene match: 10. This CDR3 spans 18 amino acids. The CDR3 region has the DNA TGTGCCAGTAGTACCGGCCGGACAGGGGGCAACACTAACTATGGCTACACCTTC. Translation gives CASSTGRTGGNTNYGYTF.

The V call is TRBV11-2, the J call TRBJ1-4; D unclear. Germline V CDR1 and CDR2: SGHAT, FQNNGV. This CDR3 is built from 15 residues. V shed 5 bases and J shed 1 base, with 11 bases lying between them. The CDR3 DNA reads as TGTGCCAGCAGCGTCAGGCGGGGAACTAATGAAAAACTGTTTTTT. It codes for CASSVRRGTNEKLFF.

This clone appeared a single time. The V call is TRBV7-9, the J call TRBJ1-2; 8 positions agree with TRBD1. Unmatched junction bases numbered 13, after V lost 2 bases and J lost 8 bases. The germline V gene has CDR1 SEHNR and CDR2 FQNEAQ (reference sequence). This CDR3 is built from 16 residues. The CDR3 is CASSLQGAMDRGGYTF. CDR3 in DNA: TGTGCCAGCAGCTTACAGGGGGCGATGGACCGTGGCGGCTACACCTTC.

The chain couples TRBV5-1 to TRBJ2-1, with 10 bases matching TRBD2. V was pared by 6 bases and J by 4 bases, with 10 bases of the junction left unmatched. The germline gives CDR1 SGHRS, CDR2 YFSETQ. This CDR3 is built from 16 residues. The CDR3 is CASTFQLAGEYNEQFF. The CDR3, as DNA: TGCGCCAGCACCTTCCAGCTAGCGGGAGAGTACAATGAGCAGTTCTTC.

CDR3 DNA sequence: TGCGCCAGCAGTGAGTCGGCAGGAATATACAATGAGCAGTTCTTC. Translation gives CASSESAGIYNEQFF. The genes are TRBV10-2 and TRBJ2-1; D gene unclear. V was trimmed by 0 bases and J by 4 bases, leaving 10 bases between them. Per germline, CDR1 WSHSY and CDR2 SAAADI. The CDR3 runs to 15 residues.

J is TRBJ2-5 and V is TRBV29-1; D possibly corresponds to TRBD2 (5 bases). Germline-derived CDR1 and CDR2 are SQVTM and ANQGSEA. The germline V and J ends were trimmed by 3 bases and 4 bases, with 12 bases remaining between them. The CDR3 length is 13 residues. CDR3 residues: CSVDRDGGETQYF. CDR3 bases: TGCAGCGTTGACAGAGACGGAGGAGAGACCCAGTACTTC.

The CDR3 protein is CASQPTGGGETQYF. CDR3 nucleotides: TGTGCCAGCCAACCTACAGGGGGAGGAGAGACCCAGTACTTC. The rearrangement links TRBV27 to TRBJ2-5, with 8 bases fitting TRBD1. From germline, CDR1 is MNHEY and CDR2 SMNVEV (reference sequence). After removal of 8 bases from V and 4 bases from J, the junction contained 9 bases not matched to a gene. CDR3 length: 14 residues.

This clone has only a few counts. J is TRBJ2-7 and V is TRBV6-5, with D unclear. The CDR3 has 12 amino acids. Per germline, CDR1 MNHEY and CDR2 SVGAGI. V was shortened by 4 bases and J by 3 bases, with 7 bases between the two germline ends. CDR3 sequence: CASSSPFYEQYF. In DNA form, the CDR3 reads TGTGCCAGCAGTTCCCCTTTCTACGAGCAGTACTTC.

This chain joins TRBV28 and TRBJ1-2, with 12 bases matching TRBD1. CDR1 is MDHEN and CDR2 is SYDVKM in the germline V gene. This CDR3 has 15 residues. With V trimmed by 8 bases and J by 13 bases, 17 bases remained unmatched. CDR3 loop: CASYKTLGTGGGGTF. The CDR3 nucleotides are TGTGCCAGCTATAAGACCCTGGGGACAGGGGGCGGCGGCACCTTC.

This clone was seen just once. The rearrangement joins TRBV20-1 to TRBJ1-2; D call uncertain. The length of the CDR3 is 10 residues. Between the trimmed V and J ends, which lost 0 bases and 8 bases, there was a span of 4 bases. Germline-derived CDR1 and CDR2 are DFQATT and SNEGSKA (reference sequence). CDR3 residues: CSARDGGYTF. The CDR3 DNA follows: TGCAGTGCTAGAGATGGCGGCTACACCTTC.

A few counts support this clone. The chain employs TRBV3-1 (or the pseudogene TRBV3-2) and TRBJ2-1; TRBD2 matches 9 bases. CDR1 and CDR2 (germline): LGHDT, YNNKEL (reference sequence). CDR3 length equals 15 residues. Trimming cost V 3 bases and J 5 bases; bases outside gene matches: 5. CDR3 DNA sequence: TGTGCCAGCAGCCAGGACCGACTAGCGGACAATGAGCAGTTCTTC. This encodes CASSQDRLADNEQFF.

This clone was detected a few times. The chain is built from TRBV19 and TRBJ1-1; the match to TRBD1 covers 8 bases. The length of the CDR3 is 12 residues. V shed 10 bases, J shed 5 bases, and the junction held 6 bases outside the gene matches. Germline CDR1 is LNHDA and CDR2 is SQIVND (reference sequence). The CDR3 loop reads CATDREETEAFF. Written as DNA, the CDR3 is TGTGCCACGGACAGGGAGGAAACTGAAGCTTTCTTT.

CDR3 DNA: TGTGCCAGTAGTATTGACAGGGGAGGTAAACTGTTTTTT. This gives the protein CASSIDRGGKLFF. The rearrangement joins TRBV19 to TRBJ1-4; the match to TRBD1 covers 8 bases. V trimming: 3 bases; J trimming: 11 bases; junction bases outside the gene matches: 5. This CDR3 has 13 residues. Germline V gives CDR1 LNHDA, CDR2 SQIVND (reference sequence).

The chain uses TRBV7-8 and TRBJ2-5; 8 bases are shared with TRBD1. The CDR3 spans 14 residues. J gave up 4 bases and V 2 bases, and 3 bases lay outside the gene matches. Germline V gene lookup returns CDR1 SGHVS and CDR2 FQNEAQ. The CDR3 DNA reads as TGTGCCAGCAGCTTACAGGGGGCTCGAGAGACCCAGTACTTC. Amino acids: CASSLQGARETQYF.

The chain uses TRBV7-9 and TRBJ1-1; the match to TRBD1 covers 8 bases. CDR3 length equals 13 residues. The germline CDR1 and CDR2 sequences are SEHNR and FQNEAQ (reference sequence). Trimming took 2 bases from V and 11 from J; bases not matched to a gene: 7. CDR3 coding DNA: TGTGCCAGCAGCTTATCAGGGGGCGGAATGGCTTTCTTT. It is translated as CASSLSGGGMAFF.

The chain is built from TRBV28 and TRBJ2-1; D not resolved. Trimming pared 8 bases from V and 5 bases from J, leaving 13 bases between. Germline loops: CDR1 MDHEN, CDR2 SYDVKM. The CDR3 runs to 13 residues. As DNA, the CDR3 is TGTGCCAGCGTAGCATCCTTGGACAATGAGCAGTTCTTC. This gives the protein CASVASLDNEQFF. Using reference TRBV28 and TRBJ2-1 for the parts outside the CDR3, the full variable domain is DVKVTQSSRYLVKRTGEKVFLECVQDMDHENMFWYRQDPGLGLRLIYFSYDVKMKEKGDIPEGYSVSREKKERFSLILESASTNQTSMYLCASVASLDNEQFFGPGTRLTVL.

J is TRBJ2-7 and V is TRBV29-1; a possible D gene is TRBD2 (6 bases). Trimming cost V 6 bases and J 6 bases, with 18 bases left between them. CDR1 is SQVTM, CDR2 ANQGSEA, per germline. This CDR3 comprises 13 residues. CDR3 region: CSVEGIGRGEQYF. The CDR3 bases are TGCAGCGTGGAGGGGATAGGGAGAGGCGAGCAGTACTTC.